These 2 T cell receptor beta chains originate from one sample sequenced in a study of blood T cell repertoires in COVID-19. Libraries were prepared by immunoSEQ multiplex PCR; TCRdb keeps only in-frame clonotypes and omits some of them. The sample lists under 150,000 clones, about four fifths occurring once. The sequenced sample was peripheral blood. The receptors come from a human donor with acute or convalescent COVID-19. The donor label of this sample is uncertain.

J is TRBJ1-2 and V is TRBV7-2; the match to TRBD1 covers 8 bases. This CDR3 contains 16 residues. J was trimmed by 4 bases and V by 5 bases; bases with no gene match: 12. Germline V gene lookup returns CDR1 SGHTA and CDR2 FQGNSA. As DNA, the CDR3 is TGTGCCAGCAGCCCACAAACGGACAGGGCTAGCTATGGCTACACCTTC. It encodes CASSPQTDRASYGYTF.

The rearrangement links TRBV5-1 to TRBJ1-5; 7 bases are shared with TRBD1. CDR1 and CDR2 from the germline V gene are SGHRS and YFSETQ. Unmatched junction bases numbered 8, after V lost 5 bases and J lost 6 bases. CDR3 length: 14 residues. This CDR3 is CASSSTGVGQPQHF. CDR3 in DNA: TGCGCCAGCAGTTCTACAGGGGTGGGTCAGCCCCAGCATTTT.